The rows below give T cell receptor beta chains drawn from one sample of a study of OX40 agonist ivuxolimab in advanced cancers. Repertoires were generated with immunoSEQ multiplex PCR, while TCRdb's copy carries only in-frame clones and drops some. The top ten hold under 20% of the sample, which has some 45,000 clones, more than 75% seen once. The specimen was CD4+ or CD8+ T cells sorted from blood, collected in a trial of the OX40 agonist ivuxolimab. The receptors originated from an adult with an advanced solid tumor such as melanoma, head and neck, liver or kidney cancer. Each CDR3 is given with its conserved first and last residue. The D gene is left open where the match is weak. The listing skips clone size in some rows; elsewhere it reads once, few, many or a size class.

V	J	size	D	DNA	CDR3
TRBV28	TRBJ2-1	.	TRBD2	TGTGCCAGCAGACAGGGACTAGCGGTCAATGAGCAGTTCTTC	CASRQGLAVNEQFF
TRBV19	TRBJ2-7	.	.	TGTGCCAGTAGTGTAAGCGGCAGCTCCTACGAGCAGTACTTC	CASSVSGSSYEQYF
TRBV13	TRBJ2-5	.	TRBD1	TGTGCCAGCAGCTTACGACAGGGGGTCGAAGAGACCCAGTACTTC	CASSLRQGVEETQYF
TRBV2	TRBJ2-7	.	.	TGTGCCAGCTGCCGGGAGTCCTACGAGCAGTACTTC	CASCRESYEQYF
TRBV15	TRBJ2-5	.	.	TGTGCCACCAGCAGACGTCCAGAGACCCAGTACTTC	CATSRRPETQYF
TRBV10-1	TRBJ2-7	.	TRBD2	TGCGCCAGCAGTGAACTAGCGGGAAATCCTCAGTACTTC	CASSELAGNPQYF
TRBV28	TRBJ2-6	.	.	TGTGCCAGCAGTTTTTCTGACAGTAAGATCTCTGGGGCCAACGTCCTGACTTTC	CASSFSDSKISGANVLTF
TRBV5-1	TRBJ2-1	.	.	TGCGCCAGCAGCTCCTTGACCCCGTACAATGAGCAGTTCTTC	CASSSLTPYNEQFF
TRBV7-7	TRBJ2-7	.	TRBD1	TGTGCCAGCAGCGCTCGGGACAGCCCCCGCGAGCAGTACTTC	CASSARDSPREQYF
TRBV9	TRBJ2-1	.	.	TGTGCCAGCAGCGTAGTTGCTAGCGAGAGCTACAATGAGCAGTTCTTC	CASSVVASESYNEQFF
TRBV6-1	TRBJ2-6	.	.	TGTGCCAGCAGTGTACCACAGGGAAACCCTGATGGGGCCAACGTCCTGACTTTC	CASSVPQGNPDGANVLTF
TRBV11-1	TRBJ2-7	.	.	TGTGCCAGCAGCTTCGACGACTACGAGCAGTACTTC	CASSFDDYEQYF
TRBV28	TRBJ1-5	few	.	TGTGCCAGCAGTTTAGTGGGGGGAAATCAGCCCCAGCATTTT	CASSLVGGNQPQHF
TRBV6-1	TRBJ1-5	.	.	TGTGCCGCAGGTTCAGGGTATAGCAATCAGCCCCAGCATTTT	CAAGSGYSNQPQHF
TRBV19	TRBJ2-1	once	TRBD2	TGTGCCAGTAGTTACGGGGGAGGGGACAATGAGCAGTTCTTC	CASSYGGGDNEQFF
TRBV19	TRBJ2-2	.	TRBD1	TGTGCCATACAGGGGGCGAACACCGGGGAGCTGTTTTTT	CAIQGANTGELFF
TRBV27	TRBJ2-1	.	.	TGTGCCAGCAGTGCCATATCCGGGATCCCTTCCAATGAGCAGTTCTTC	CASSAISGIPSNEQFF
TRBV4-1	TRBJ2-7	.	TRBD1	TGCGCCAGCGGATCCGGGACAGGTTATAGGTACTTC	CASGSGTGYRYF
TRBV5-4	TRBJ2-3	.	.	TGTGCCAGCAGCCCGGGATCATCAGATACGCAGTATTTT	CASSPGSSDTQYF
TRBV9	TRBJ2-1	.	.	TGTGCCAGCAGCCAAGGAAGCAATGAGCAGTTCTTC	CASSQGSNEQFF
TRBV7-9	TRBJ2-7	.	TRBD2	TGTGCCAGCAGCCCAGGGACTAGCGGCTCCTACGAGCAGTACTTC	CASSPGTSGSYEQYF
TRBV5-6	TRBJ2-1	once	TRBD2	TGTGCCAGCAGCCTAGGACTAGCGCCGCTCGAGCAGTTCTTC	CASSLGLAPLEQFF
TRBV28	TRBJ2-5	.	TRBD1	TGTGCCAGCAGTCCTAGGACAGGGGGAGGGAACCAGTACTTC	CASSPRTGGGNQYF
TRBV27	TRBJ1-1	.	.	TGTGCCAGCCGTAGCTACAGGGAGGGAGCTTTCTTT	CASRSYREGAFF
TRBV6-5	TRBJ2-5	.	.	TGTGCCAGCAGTATTGGACGGCCCCCAGGGACCCAGTACTTC	CASSIGRPPGTQYF
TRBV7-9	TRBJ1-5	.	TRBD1	TGTGCCAGCAGCCTTACAGGGGCCGATCAGCCCCAGCATTTT	CASSLTGADQPQHF
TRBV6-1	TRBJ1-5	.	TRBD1	TGTGCCAGCAGTGTTTCCGGGACAGCTATTGCCCTTGGGGGTAATCAGCCCCAGCATTTT	CASSVSGTAIALGGNQPQHF
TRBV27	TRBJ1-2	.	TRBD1	TGTGCCAGCAGTCCACGACAGGGGGGCTACACCTTC	CASSPRQGGYTF
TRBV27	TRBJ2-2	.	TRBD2	TGTGCCAGCCGAGTCGGCGGGAGTACCGGGGAGCTGTTTTTT	CASRVGGSTGELFF
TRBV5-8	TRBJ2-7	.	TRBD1	TGTGCCAGCAGCCTAGGACAGGGATATATGGATGTCTACGAGCAGTACTTC	CASSLGQGYMDVYEQYF
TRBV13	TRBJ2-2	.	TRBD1	TGTGCCAGCAGCCAAAAGGACAGGGTCAGGGGCGGGGAGCTGTTTTTT	CASSQKDRVRGGELFF
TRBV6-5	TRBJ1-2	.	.	TGTGCCAGCAGTCCCGGGACTGGCTATGGCTACACCTTC	CASSPGTGYGYTF
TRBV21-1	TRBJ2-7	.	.	TGTGCCAGCAGCAAATTTGCGGTGAGCTCCTACGAGCAGTACTTC	CASSKFAVSSYEQYF
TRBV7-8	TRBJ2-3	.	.	TGTGCCAGCAGCTTAGTCGGGGGTGGCACAGATACGCAGTATTTT	CASSLVGGGTDTQYF
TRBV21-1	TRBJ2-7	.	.	TGTGCCAGCGGTTCCGTTCGGTACCTCTCCTACGAGCAGTACTTC	CASGSVRYLSYEQYF
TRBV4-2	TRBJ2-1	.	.	TGTGCCAGCAGCCAAGATCCCAGGGGCCTATACAATGAGCAGTTCTTC	CASSQDPRGLYNEQFF